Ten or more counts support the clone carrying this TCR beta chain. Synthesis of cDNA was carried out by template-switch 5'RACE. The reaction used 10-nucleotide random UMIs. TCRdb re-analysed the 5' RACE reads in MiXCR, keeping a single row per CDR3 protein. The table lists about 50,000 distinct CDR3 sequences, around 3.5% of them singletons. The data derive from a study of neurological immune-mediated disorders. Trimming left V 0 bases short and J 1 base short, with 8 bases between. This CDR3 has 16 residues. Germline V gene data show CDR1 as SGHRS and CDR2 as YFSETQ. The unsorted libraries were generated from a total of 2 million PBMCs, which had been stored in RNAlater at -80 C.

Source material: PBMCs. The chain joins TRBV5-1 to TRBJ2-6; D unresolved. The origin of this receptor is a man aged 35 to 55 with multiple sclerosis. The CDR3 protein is CASSLAAPSGANVLTF. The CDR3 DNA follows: TGCGCCAGCAGCTTGGCCGCCCCATCTGGGGCCAACGTCCTGACTTTC.